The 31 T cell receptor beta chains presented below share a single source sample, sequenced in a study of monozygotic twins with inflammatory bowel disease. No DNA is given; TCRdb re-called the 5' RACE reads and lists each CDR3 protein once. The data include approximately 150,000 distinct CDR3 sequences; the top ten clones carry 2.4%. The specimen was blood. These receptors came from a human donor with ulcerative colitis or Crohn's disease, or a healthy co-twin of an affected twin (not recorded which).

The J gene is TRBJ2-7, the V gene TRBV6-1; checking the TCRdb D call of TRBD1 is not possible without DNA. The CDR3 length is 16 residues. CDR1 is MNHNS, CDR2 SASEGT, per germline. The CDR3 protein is CASSHQGGGTTYEQYF.

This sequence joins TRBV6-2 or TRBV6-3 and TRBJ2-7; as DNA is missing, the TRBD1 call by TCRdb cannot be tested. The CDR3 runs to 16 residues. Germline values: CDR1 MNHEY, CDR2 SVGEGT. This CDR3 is CASSFTQDRATYEQYF.

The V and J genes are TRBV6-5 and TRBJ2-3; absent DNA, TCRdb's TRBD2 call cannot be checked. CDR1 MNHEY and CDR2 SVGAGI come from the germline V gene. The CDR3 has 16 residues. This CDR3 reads CASSYLSGVRTDTQYF.

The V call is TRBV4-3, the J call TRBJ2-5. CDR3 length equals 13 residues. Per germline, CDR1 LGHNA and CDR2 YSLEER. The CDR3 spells CASSQTQQETQYF.

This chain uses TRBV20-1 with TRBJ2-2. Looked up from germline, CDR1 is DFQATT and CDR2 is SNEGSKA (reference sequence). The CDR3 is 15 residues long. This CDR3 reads CSAGDRVANTGELFF.

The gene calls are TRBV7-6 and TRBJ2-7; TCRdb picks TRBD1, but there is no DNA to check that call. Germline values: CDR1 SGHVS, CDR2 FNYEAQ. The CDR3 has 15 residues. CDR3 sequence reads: CASSPAGTNIYEQYF.

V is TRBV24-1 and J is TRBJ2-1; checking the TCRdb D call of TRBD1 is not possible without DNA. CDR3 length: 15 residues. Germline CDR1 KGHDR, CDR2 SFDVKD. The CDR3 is CATSDSGDPNNEQFF.

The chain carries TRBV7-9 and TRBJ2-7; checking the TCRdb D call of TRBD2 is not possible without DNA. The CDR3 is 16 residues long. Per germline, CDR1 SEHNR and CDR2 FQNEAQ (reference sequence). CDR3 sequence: CASSPHVSRGGYEQYF.

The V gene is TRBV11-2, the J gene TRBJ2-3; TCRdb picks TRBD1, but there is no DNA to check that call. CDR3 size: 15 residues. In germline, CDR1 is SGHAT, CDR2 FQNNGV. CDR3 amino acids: CASSRTGQYTDTQYF.

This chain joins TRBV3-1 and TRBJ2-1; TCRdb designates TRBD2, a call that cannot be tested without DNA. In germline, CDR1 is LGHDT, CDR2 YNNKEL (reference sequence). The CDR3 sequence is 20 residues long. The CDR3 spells CASSQVASGGPSSSYNEQFF.

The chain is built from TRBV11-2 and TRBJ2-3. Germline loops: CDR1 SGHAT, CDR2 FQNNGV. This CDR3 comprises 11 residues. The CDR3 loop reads CASTMAYTQYF.

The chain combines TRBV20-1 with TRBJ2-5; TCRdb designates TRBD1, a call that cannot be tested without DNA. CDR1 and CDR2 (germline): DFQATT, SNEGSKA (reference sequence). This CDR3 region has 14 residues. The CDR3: CSATFNRGRETQYF.

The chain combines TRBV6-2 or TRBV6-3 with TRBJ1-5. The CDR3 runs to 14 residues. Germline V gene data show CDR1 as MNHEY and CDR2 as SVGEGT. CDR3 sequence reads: CASSYFSSNQPQHF.

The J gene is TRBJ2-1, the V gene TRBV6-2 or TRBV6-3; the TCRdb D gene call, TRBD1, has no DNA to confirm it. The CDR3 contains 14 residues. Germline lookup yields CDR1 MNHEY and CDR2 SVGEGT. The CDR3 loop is CASSYRTTPNEQFF.

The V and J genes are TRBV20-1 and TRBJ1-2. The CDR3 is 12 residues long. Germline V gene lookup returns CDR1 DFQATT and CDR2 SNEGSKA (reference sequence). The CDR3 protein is CSAERSNYGYTF.

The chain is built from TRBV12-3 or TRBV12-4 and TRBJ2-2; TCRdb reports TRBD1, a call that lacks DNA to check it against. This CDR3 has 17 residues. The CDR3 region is CASSLRGTGVSTGELFF.

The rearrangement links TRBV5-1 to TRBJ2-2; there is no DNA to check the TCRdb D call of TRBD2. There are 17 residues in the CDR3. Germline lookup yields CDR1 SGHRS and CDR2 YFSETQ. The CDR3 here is CASSSKIRGLNTGELFF.

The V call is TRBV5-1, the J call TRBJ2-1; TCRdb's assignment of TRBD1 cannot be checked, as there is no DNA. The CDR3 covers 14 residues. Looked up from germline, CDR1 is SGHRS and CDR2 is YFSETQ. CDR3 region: CASSPGDHSNEQFF. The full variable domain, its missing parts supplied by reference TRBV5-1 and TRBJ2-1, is KAGVTQTPRYLIKTRGQQVTLSCSPISGHRSVSWYQQTPGQGLQFLFEYFSETQRNKGNFPGRFSGRQFSNSRSEMNVSTLELGDSALYLCASSPGDHSNEQFFGPGTRLTVL.

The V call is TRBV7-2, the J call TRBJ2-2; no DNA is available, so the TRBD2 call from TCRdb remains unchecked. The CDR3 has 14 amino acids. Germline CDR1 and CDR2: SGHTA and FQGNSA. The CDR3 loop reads CASSSAGPTGELFF.

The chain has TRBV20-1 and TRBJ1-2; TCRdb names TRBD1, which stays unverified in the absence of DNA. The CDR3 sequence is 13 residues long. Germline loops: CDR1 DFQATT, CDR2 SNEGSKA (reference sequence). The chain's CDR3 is CSAREAGNYGYTF.

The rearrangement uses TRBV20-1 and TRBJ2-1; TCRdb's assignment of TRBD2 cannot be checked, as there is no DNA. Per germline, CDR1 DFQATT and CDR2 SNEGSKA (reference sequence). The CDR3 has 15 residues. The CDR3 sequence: CSASGGPPMNNEQFF.

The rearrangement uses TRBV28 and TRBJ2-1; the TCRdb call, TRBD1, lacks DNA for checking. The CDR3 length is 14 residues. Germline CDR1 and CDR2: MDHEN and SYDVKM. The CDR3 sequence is CASRRTGAFNEQFF.

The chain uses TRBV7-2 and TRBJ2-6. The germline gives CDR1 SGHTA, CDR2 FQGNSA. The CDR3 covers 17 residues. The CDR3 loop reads CASSLRSWHSGANVLTF.

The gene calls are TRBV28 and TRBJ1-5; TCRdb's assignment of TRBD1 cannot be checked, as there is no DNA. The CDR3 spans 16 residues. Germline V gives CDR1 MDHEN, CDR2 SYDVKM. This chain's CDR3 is CASRYQGQGSNQPQHF.

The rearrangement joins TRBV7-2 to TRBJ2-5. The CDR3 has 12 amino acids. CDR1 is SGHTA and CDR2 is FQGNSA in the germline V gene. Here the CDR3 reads CASSLDSGTQYF.

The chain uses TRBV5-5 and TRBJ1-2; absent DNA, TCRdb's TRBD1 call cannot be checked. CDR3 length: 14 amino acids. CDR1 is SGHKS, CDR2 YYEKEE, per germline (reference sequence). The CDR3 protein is CASSLVGQGYGYTF. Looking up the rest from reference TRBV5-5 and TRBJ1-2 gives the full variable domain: DAGVTQSPTHLIKTRGQQVTLRCSPISGHKSVSWYQQVLGQGPQFIFQYYEKEERGRGNFPDRFSARQFPNYSSELNVNALLLGDSALYLCASSLVGQGYGYTFGSGTRLTVV.

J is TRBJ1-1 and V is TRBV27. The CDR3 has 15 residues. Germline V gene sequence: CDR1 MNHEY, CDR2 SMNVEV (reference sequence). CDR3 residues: CASSRSGRPNTEAFF.

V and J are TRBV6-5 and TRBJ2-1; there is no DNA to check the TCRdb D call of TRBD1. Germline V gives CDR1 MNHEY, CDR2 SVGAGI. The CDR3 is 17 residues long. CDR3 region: CASSYSMAGGRGNEQFF.

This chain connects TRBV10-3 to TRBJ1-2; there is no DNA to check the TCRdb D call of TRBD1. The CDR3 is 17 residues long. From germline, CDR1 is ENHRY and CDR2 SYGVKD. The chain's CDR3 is CAISDWAGGRFNYGYTF.

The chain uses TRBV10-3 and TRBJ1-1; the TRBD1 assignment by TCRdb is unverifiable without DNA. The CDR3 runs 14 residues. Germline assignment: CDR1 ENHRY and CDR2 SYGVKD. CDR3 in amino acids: CAISAGTGAREAFF.

CDR3: CSAKDPGPRQGFYEQYF. The chain combines TRBV20-1 with TRBJ2-7; the D gene TCRdb calls, TRBD1, cannot be checked with no DNA. The CDR3 is 17 amino acids. The germline CDR1 and CDR2 sequences are DFQATT and SNEGSKA (reference sequence).